The following is a T cell receptor (beta chain) sequence with its context. Germline V gene data show CDR1 as MGHRA and CDR2 as YSYEKL. This CDR3 region has 13 residues. Trimming pared 1 base from V and 6 bases from J, leaving 7 bases between. These data belong to a study of blood T cell repertoires in COVID-19. At the level of the study: The analysed material was cDNA or gDNA that came from T cells, B-cell-depleted T cells, or PBMCs.

Sequencing was performed with immunoSEQ multiplex PCR; in TCRdb, only in-frame clones are kept and a portion is missing. Among over 450,000 clones listed, roughly 89% were seen once. Source material: peripheral blood. This TCR came from a man in his late teens or twenties with COVID-19, enrolled during active disease. The rearrangement joins TRBV4-1 to TRBJ2-1; the D is unclear. The CDR3 nucleotides read TGCGCCAGCAGCCAAGTTCTTAGCAATGAGCAGTTCTTC. It codes for CASSQVLSNEQFF.